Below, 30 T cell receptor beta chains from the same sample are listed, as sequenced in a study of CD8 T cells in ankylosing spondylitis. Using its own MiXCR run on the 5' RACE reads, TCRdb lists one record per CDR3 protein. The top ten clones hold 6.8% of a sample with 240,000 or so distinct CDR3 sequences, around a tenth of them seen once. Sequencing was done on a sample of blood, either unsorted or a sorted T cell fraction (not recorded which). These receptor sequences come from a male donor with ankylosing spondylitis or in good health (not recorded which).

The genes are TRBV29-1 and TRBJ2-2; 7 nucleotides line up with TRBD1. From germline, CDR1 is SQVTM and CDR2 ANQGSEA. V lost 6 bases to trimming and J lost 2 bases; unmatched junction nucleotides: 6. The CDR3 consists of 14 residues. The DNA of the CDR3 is TGCAGCGTGTCCGGGACAGCAAACACCGGGGAGCTGTTTTTT. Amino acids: CSVSGTANTGELFF.

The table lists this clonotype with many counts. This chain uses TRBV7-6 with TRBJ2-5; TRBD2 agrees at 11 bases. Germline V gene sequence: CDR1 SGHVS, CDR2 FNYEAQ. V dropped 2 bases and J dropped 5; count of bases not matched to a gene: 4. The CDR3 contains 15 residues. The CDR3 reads CASSLTSGSFETQYF. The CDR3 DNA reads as TGTGCCAGCAGCTTAACTAGCGGGAGTTTCGAGACCCAGTACTTC.

The CDR3 nucleotides read TGTGCCAGTAGTATAGGGGGTCAAGAGACCCAGTACTTC. Protein product: CASSIGGQETQYF. This chain uses TRBV19 with TRBJ2-5; D not resolved. The V gene lost 1 base and the J gene lost 2 bases, with 5 bases spanning the gap. CDR3 size: 13 residues. Germline lookup yields CDR1 LNHDA and CDR2 SQIVND (reference sequence).

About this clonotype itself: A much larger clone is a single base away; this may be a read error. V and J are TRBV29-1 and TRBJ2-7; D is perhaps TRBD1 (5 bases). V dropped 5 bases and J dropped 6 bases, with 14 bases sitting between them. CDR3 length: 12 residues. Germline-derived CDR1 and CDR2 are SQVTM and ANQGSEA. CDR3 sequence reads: CSVLLGVGEQYF. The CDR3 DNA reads TGCAGCGTTCTATTAGGGGTCGGCGAGCAGTACTTC.

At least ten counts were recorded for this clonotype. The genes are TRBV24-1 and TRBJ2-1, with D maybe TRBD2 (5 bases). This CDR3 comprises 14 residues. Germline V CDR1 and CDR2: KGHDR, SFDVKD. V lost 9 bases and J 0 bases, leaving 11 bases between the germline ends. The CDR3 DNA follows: TGTGCCACCTCCCCGGGGAGCTCCTACAATGAGCAGTTCTTC. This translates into CATSPGSSYNEQFF.

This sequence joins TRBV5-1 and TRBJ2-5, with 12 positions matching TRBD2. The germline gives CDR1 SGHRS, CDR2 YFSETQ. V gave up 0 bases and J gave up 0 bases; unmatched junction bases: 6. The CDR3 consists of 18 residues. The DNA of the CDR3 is TGCGCCAGCAGCTTGGAGACTAGCGGGGGCCAGTACCAAGAGACCCAGTACTTC. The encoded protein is CASSLETSGGQYQETQYF.

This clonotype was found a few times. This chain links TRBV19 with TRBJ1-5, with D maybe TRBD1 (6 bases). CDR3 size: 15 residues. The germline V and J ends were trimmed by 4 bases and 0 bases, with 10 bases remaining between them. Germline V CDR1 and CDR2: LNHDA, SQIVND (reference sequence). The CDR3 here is CASSRTAVSNQPQHF. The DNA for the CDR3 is TGTGCCAGTAGTAGGACAGCCGTTAGCAATCAGCCCCAGCATTTT.

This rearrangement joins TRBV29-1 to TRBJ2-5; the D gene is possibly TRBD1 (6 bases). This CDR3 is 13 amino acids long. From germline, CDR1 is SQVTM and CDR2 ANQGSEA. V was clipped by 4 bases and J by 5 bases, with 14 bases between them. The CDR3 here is CSVAGGQGETQYF. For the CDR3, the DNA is TGCAGCGTTGCGGGTGGGCAGGGGGAGACCCAGTACTTC.

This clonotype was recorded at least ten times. CDR3 in amino acids: CASSLGGAGDPGYTF. The DNA of the CDR3 is TGCGCCAGCAGCTTGGGGGGAGCTGGGGATCCTGGCTACACCTTC. The chain couples TRBV5-1 to TRBJ1-2; no clear D. The V and J ends lost 0 bases and 7 bases respectively, with 16 bases between them. Germline CDR1 and CDR2: SGHRS and YFSETQ. The CDR3 sequence is 15 residues long.

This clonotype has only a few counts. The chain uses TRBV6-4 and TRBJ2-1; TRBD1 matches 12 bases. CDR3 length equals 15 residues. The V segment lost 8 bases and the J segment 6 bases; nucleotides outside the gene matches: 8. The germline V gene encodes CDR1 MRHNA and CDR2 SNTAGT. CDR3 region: CASGPGTGGPNEQFF. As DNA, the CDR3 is TGTGCCAGCGGACCCGGGACAGGGGGCCCCAATGAGCAGTTCTTC.

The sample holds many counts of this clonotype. CDR3 residues: CASKRDRTTTGELFF. CDR3 DNA: TGTGCCAGCAAGAGAGACAGGACTACTACCGGGGAGCTGTTTTTT. This chain uses TRBV7-6 with TRBJ2-2; D might be TRBD1 or TRBD2, each matching 6 bases. CDR1 is SGHVS, CDR2 FNYEAQ, per germline. This CDR3 contains 15 residues. Between the trimmed V and J ends, which lost 7 bases and 5 bases, there was a span of 17 bases. The full variable domain, in which reference TRBV7-6 and TRBJ2-2 provide the parts outside the CDR3, is GAGVSQSPRYKVTKRGQDVALRCDPISGHVSLYWYRQALGQGPEFLTYFNYEAQQDKSGLPNDRFSAERPEGSISTLTIQRTEQRDSAMYRCASKRDRTTTGELFFGEGSRLTVL.

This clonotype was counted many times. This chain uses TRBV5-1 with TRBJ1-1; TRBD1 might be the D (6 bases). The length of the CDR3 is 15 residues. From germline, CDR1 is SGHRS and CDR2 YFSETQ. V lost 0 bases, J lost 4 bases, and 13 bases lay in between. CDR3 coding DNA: TGCGCCAGCAGCTTGGGGGCCAGGGGAGCCACTGAAGCTTTCTTT. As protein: CASSLGARGATEAFF.

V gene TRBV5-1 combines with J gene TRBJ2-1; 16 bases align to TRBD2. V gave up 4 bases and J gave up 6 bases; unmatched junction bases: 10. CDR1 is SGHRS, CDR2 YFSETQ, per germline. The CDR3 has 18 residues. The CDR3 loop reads CASSQPGTSGGAANEQFF. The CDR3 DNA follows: TGCGCCAGCAGCCAGCCTGGGACTAGCGGGGGGGCCGCCAATGAGCAGTTCTTC.

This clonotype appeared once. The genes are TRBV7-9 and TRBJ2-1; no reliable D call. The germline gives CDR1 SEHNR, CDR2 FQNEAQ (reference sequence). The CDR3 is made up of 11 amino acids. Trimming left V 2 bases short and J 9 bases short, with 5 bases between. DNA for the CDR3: TGTGCCAGCAGCTTACTAGGTGAGCAGTTCTTC. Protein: CASSLLGEQFF.

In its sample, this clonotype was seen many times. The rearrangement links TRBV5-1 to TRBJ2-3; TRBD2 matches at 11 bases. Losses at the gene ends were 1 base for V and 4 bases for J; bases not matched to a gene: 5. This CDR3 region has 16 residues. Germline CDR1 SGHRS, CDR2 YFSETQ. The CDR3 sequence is CASSLTSGGTADTQYF. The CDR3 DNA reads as TGCGCCAGCAGCTTGACTAGCGGGGGAACGGCAGATACGCAGTATTTT.

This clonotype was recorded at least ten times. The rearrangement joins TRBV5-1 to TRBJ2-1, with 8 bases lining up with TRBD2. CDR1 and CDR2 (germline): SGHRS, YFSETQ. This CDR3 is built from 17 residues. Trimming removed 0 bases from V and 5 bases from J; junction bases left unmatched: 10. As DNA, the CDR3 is TGCGCCAGCAGCTTGGCGATGAGCGGGAGTTTCGACAATGAGCAGTTCTTC. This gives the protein CASSLAMSGSFDNEQFF.

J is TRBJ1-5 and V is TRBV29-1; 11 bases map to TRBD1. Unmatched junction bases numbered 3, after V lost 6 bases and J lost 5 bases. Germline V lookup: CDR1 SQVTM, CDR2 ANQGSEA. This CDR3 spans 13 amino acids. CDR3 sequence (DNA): TGCAGCGTGGGACAGGGGGAGGATCAGCCCCAGCATTTT. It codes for CSVGQGEDQPQHF.

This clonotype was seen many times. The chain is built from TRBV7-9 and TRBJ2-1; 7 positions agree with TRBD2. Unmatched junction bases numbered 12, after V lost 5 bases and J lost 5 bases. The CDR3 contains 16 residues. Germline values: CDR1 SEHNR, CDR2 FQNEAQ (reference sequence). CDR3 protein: CASSHSSGKKNNEQFF. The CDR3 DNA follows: TGTGCCAGCAGCCATTCTAGCGGTAAGAAGAACAATGAGCAGTTCTTC.

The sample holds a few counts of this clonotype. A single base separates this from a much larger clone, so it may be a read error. The CDR3 region is CASSVGRTYSEQYF. The CDR3 bases are TGCGCCAGCAGTGTGGGCAGGACCTATTCCGAGCAGTACTTC. The chain joins TRBV10-2 to TRBJ2-7; D not certain. The ends were cut back, 4 bases at V and 6 bases at J, with 16 bases in the middle. CDR1 is WSHSY and CDR2 is SAAADI in the germline V gene. The CDR3 covers 14 residues.

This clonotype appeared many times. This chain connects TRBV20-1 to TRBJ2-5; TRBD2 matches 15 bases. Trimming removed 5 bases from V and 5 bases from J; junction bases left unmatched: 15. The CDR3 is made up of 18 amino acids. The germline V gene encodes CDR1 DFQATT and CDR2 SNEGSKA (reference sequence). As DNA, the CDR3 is TGCAGTGCTTTGACTCAACCGGGACTAGCGGGGGGCCTGGAGACCCAGTACTTC. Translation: CSALTQPGLAGGLETQYF.

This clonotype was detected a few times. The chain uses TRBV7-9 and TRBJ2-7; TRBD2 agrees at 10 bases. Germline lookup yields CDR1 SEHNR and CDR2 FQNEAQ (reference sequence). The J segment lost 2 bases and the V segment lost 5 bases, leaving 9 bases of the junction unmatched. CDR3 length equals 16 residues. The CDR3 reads CASSVPGLATTYEQYF. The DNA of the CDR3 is TGTGCCAGCAGCGTACCGGGACTAGCGACCACCTACGAGCAGTACTTC. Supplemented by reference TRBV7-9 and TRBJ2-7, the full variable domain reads DTGVSQNPRHKITKRGQNVTFRCDPISEHNRLYWYRQTLGQGPEFLTYFQNEAQLEKSRLLSDRFSAERPKGSFSTLEIQRTEQGDSAMYLCASSVPGLATTYEQYFGPGTRLTVT.

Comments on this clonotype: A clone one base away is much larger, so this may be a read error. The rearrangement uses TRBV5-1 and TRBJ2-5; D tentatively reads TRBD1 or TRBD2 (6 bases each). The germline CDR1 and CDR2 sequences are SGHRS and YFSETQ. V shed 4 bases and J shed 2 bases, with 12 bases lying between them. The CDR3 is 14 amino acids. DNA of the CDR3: TGCGCCAGCAGCATCGGAGGGGGACAAGAGACCCAGTACTTC. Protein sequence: CASSIGGGQETQYF. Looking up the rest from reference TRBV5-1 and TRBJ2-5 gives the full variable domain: KAGVTQTPRYLIKTRGQQVTLSCSPISGHRSVSWYQQTPGQGLQFLFEYFSETQRNKGNFPGRFSGRQFSNSRSEMNVSTLELGDSALYLCASSIGGGQETQYFGPGTRLLVL.

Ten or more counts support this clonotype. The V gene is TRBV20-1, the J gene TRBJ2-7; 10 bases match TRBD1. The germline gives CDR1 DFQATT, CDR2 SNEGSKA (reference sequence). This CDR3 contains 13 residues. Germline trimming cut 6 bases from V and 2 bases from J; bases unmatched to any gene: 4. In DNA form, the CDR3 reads TGCAGTGCATCGGGACAGGGGCCCTACGAGCAGTACTTC. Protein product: CSASGQGPYEQYF.

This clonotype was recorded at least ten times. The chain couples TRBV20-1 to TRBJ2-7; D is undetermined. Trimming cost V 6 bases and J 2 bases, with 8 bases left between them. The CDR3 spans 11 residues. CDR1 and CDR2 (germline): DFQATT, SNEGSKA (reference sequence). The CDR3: CSADGAYEQYF. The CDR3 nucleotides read TGCAGTGCGGACGGAGCCTACGAGCAGTACTTC.

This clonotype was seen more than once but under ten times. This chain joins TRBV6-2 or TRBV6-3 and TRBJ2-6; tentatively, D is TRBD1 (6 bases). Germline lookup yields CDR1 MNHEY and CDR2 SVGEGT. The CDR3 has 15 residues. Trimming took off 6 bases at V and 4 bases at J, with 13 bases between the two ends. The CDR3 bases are TGTGCCAGCAGCTCAAGGGGGTCCGGGGCCAACGTCCTGACTTTC. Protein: CASSSRGSGANVLTF.

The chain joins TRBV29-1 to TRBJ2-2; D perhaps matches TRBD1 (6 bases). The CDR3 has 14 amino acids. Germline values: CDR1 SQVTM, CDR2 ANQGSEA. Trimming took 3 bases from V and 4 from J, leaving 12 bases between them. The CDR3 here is CSVDWGRATGELFF. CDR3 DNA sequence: TGCAGCGTTGATTGGGGGCGCGCCACCGGGGAGCTGTTTTTT.

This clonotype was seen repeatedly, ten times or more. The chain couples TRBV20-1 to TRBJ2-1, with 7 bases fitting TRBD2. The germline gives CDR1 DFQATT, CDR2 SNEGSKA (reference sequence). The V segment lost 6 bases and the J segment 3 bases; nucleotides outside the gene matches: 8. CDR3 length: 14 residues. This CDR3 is CSARLAELYNEQFF. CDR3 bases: TGCAGTGCAAGACTAGCTGAACTCTACAATGAGCAGTTCTTC.

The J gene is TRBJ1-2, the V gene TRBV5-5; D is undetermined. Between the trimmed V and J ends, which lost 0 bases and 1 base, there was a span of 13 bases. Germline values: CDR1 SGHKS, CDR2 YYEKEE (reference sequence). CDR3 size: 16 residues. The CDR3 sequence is CASSLELDPNNYGYTF. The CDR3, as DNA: TGTGCCAGCAGCTTGGAACTGGATCCGAATAACTATGGCTACACCTTC.

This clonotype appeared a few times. The CDR3 DNA follows: TGTGCCAGCACCGCAGACTTTCCAGATACGCAGTATTTT. It yields the protein CASTADFPDTQYF. V is TRBV2 and J is TRBJ2-3; D remains unclear. Germline lookup yields CDR1 SNHLY and CDR2 FYNNEI. CDR3 length equals 13 residues. V was trimmed by 7 bases and J by 4 bases, leaving 12 bases between them.

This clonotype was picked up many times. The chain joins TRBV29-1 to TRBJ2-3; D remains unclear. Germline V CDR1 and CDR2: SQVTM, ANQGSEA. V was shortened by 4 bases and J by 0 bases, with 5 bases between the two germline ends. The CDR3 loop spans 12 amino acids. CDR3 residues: CSVGDSTDTQYF. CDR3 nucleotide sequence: TGCAGCGTTGGTGACAGCACAGATACGCAGTATTTT.